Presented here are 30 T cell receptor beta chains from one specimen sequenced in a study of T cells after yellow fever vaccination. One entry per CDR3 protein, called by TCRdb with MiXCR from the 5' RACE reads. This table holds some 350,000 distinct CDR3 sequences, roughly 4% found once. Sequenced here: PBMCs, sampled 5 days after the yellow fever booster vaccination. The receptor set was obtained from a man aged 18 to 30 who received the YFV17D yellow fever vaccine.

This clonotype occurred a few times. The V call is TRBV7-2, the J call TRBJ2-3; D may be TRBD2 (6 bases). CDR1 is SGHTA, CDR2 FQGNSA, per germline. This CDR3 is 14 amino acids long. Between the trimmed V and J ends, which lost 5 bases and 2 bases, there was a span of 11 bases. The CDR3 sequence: CASSRGLITDTQYF. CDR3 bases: TGTGCCAGCAGCCGGGGACTCATCACAGATACGCAGTATTTT. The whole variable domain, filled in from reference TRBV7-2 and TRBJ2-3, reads GAGVSQSPSNKVTEKGKDVELRCDPISGHTALYWYRQSLGQGLEFLIYFQGNSAPDKSGLPSDRFSAERTGGSVSTLTIQRTQQEDSAVYLCASSRGLITDTQYFGPGTRLTVL.

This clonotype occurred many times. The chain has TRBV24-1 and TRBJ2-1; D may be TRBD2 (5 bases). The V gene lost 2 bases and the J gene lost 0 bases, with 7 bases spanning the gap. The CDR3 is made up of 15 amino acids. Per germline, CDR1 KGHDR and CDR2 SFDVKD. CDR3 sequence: CATSDSGSSYNEQFF. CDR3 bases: TGTGCCACCAGTGATTCTGGGAGCTCCTACAATGAGCAGTTCTTC.

The CDR3 nucleotides read TGCGCCAGCAGCTCGGGACAGGCCGGGGAGACCCAGTACTTC. Translating it yields CASSSGQAGETQYF. The chain links TRBV5-1 to TRBJ2-5, with TRBD1 matching 8 bases. The CDR3 length is 14 residues. The trim removed 3 bases at V and 5 bases at J, leaving 6 bases unmatched. The germline gives CDR1 SGHRS, CDR2 YFSETQ.

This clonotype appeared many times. This chain's CDR3 is CASSPRGRGTYEQYV. The DNA of the CDR3 is TGTGCCAGCAGTCCCCGTGGGAGAGGGACCTACGAGCAGTACGTC. This chain joins TRBV28 and TRBJ2-7, with D tentatively TRBD2 (5 bases). V dropped 5 bases and J dropped 2 bases, with 16 bases sitting between them. The germline CDR1 and CDR2 sequences are MDHEN and SYDVKM. The CDR3 totals 15 residues.

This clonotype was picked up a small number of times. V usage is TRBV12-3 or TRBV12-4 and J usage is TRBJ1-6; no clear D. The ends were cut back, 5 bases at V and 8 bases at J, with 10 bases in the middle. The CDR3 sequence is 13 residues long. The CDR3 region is CASSILRDSPLHF. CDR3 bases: TGTGCCAGCAGTATCCTAAGGGATTCACCCCTCCACTTT.

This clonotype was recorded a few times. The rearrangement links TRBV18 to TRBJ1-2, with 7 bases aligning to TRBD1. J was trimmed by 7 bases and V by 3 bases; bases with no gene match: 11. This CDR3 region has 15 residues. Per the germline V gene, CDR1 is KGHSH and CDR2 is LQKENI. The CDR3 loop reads CASSPPGQLLSGYTF. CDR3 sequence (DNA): TGTGCCAGCTCACCGCCGGGACAGCTCCTATCTGGCTACACCTTC.

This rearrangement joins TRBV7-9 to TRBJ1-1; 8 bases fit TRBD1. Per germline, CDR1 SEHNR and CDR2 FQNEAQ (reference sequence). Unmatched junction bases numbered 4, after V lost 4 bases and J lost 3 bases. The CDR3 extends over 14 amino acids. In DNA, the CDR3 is TGTGCCAGCAGCTCCACAGGGGGGTACACTGAAGCTTTCTTT. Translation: CASSSTGGYTEAFF.

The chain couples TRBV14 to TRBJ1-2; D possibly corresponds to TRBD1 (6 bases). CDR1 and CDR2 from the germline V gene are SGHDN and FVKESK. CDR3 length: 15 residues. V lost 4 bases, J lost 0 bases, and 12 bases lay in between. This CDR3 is CASSPVGGANYGYTF. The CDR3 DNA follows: TGTGCCAGCAGCCCCGTAGGGGGTGCTAACTATGGCTACACCTTC.

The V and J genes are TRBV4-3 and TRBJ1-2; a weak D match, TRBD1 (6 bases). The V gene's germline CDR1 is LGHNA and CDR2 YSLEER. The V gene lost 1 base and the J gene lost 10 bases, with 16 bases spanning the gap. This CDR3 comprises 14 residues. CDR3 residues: CASSQGLQGPVYTF. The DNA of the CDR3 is TGCGCCAGCAGCCAAGGTCTTCAGGGGCCCGTCTACACCTTC.

CDR3 coding DNA: TGTGCCAGCAGCTACGGGACAGGGCCAGATACGCAGTATTTT. This translates into CASSYGTGPDTQYF. V gene TRBV7-3 combines with J gene TRBJ2-3; 9 nucleotides agree with TRBD1. CDR1 and CDR2 from the germline V gene are SGHTA and FQGTGA. The CDR3 is 14 residues long. The V segment lost 4 bases and the J segment 4 bases; nucleotides outside the gene matches: 3.

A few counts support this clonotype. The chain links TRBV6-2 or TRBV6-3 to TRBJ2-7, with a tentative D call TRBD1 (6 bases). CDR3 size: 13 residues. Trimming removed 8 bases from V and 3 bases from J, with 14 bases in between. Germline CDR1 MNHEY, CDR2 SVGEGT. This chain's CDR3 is CASRRDIHYEQYV. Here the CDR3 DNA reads TGTGCCAGCCGTCGGGACATACACTACGAGCAGTACGTC.

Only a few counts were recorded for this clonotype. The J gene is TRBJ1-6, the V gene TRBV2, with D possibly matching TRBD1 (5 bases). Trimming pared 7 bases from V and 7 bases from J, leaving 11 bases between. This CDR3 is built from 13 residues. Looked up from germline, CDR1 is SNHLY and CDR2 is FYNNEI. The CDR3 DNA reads TGTGCCAGCACTAGGGGAAGGAATTCACCCCTCCACTTT. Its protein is CASTRGRNSPLHF.

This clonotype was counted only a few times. The CDR3 loop is CASSPTRATDTQYF. CDR3 coding DNA: TGTGCCAGCAGCCCCACCCGGGCGACAGATACGCAGTATTTT. This chain links TRBV7-9 with TRBJ2-3; D is unresolved. The germline V gene has CDR1 SEHNR and CDR2 FQNEAQ (reference sequence). Trimming removed 5 bases at V and 3 bases at J, with 12 bases between. This CDR3 is 14 amino acids long.

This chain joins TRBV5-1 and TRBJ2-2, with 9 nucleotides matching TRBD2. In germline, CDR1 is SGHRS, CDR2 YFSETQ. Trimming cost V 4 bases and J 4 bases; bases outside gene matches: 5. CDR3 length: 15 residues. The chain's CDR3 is CASSPVTSGTGELFF. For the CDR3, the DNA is TGCGCCAGCAGCCCGGTGACTAGCGGCACCGGGGAGCTGTTTTTT. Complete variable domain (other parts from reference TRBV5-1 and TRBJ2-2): KAGVTQTPRYLIKTRGQQVTLSCSPISGHRSVSWYQQTPGQGLQFLFEYFSETQRNKGNFPGRFSGRQFSNSRSEMNVSTLELGDSALYLCASSPVTSGTGELFFGEGSRLTVL.

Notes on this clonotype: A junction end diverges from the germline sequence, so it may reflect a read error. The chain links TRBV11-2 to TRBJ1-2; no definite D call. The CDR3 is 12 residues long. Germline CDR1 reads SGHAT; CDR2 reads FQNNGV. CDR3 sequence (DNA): TGTGCCAGCAGTTTAGATCAGTATGGCTACACCTTC. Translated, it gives CASSLDQYGYTF.

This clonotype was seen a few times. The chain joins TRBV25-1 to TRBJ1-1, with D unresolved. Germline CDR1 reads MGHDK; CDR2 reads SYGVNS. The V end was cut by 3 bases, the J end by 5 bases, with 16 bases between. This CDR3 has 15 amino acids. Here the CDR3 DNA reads TGTGCCAGCAGTGACACTAACAGAAGAGGGACTGAAGCTTTCTTT. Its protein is CASSDTNRRGTEAFF. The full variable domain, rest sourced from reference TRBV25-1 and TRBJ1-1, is EADIYQTPRYLVIGTGKKITLECSQTMGHDKMYWYQQDPGMELHLIHYSYGVNSTEKGDLSSESTVSRIRTEHFPLTLESARPSHTSQYLCASSDTNRRGTEAFFGQGTRLTVV.

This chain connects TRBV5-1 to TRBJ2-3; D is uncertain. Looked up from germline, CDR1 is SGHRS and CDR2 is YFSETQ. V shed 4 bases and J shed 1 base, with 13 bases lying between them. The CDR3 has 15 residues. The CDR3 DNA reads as TGCGCCAGCAGCAGAAACGGGCAGGGCACAGATACGCAGTATTTT. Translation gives CASSRNGQGTDTQYF. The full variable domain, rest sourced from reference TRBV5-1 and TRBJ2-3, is KAGVTQTPRYLIKTRGQQVTLSCSPISGHRSVSWYQQTPGQGLQFLFEYFSETQRNKGNFPGRFSGRQFSNSRSEMNVSTLELGDSALYLCASSRNGQGTDTQYFGPGTRLTVL.

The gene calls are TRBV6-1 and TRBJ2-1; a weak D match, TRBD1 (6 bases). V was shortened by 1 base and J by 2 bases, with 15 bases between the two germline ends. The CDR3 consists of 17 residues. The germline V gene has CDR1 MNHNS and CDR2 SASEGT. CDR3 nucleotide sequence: TGTGCCAGCAGTGAAGTAGGGGGTGGACGGCCCTACAATGAGCAGTTCTTC. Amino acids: CASSEVGGGRPYNEQFF.

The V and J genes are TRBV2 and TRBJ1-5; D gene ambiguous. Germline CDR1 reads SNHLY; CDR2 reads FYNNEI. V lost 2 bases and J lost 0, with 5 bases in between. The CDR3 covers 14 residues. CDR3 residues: CASSERISNQPQHF. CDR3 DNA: TGTGCCAGCAGTGAACGGATTAGCAATCAGCCCCAGCATTTT. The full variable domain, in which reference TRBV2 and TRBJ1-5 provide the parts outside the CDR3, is EPEVTQTPSHQVTQMGQEVILRCVPISNHLYFYWYRQILGQKVEFLVSFYNNEISEKSEIFDDQFSVERPDGSNFTLKIRSTKLEDSAMYFCASSERISNQPQHFGDGTRLSIL.

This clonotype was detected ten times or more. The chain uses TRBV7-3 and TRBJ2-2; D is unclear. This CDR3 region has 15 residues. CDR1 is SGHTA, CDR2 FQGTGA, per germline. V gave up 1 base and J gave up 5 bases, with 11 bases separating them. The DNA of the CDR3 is TGTGCCAGCAGCTTAAATTTTCACGTAACCGGGGAGCTGTTTTTT. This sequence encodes CASSLNFHVTGELFF. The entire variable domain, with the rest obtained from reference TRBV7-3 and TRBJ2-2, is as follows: GAGVSQTPSNKVTEKGKYVELRCDPISGHTALYWYRQSLGQGPEFLIYFQGTGAADDSGLPNDRFFAVRPEGSVSTLKIQRTERGDSAVYLCASSLNFHVTGELFFGEGSRLTVL.

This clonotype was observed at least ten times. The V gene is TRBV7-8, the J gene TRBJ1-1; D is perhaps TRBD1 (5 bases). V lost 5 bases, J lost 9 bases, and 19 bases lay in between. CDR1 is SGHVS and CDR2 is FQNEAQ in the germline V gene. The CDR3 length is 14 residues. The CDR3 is CASSQTSGALKAFF. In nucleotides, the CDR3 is TGTGCCAGCAGCCAGACTTCCGGGGCCTTGAAAGCTTTCTTT.

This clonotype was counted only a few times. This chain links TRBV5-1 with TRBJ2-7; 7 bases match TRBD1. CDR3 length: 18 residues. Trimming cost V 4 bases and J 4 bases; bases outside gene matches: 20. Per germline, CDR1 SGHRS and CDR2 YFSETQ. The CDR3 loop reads CASSSQTPTTGSGYEQYF. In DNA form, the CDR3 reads TGCGCCAGCAGCAGCCAAACCCCAACGACAGGGTCAGGGTACGAGCAGTACTTC.

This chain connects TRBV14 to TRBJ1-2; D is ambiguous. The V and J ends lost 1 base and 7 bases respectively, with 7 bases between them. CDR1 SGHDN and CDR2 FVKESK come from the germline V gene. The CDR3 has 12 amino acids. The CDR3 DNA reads TGTGCCAGCAGCCAAGTGATGGGTGGCTACACCTTC. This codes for CASSQVMGGYTF.

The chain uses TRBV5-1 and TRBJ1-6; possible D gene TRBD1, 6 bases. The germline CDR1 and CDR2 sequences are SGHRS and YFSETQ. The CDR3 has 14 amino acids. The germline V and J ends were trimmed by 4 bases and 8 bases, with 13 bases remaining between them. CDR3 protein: CASSTGGLHSPLHF. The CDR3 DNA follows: TGCGCCAGCAGCACCGGGGGGCTTCATTCACCCCTCCACTTT.

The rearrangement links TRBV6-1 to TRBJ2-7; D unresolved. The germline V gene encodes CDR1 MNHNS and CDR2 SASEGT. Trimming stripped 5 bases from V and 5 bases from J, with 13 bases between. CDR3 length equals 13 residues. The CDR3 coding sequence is TGTGCCAGCAGTCCCGGGCCAGCGAACGAGCAGTACGTC. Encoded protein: CASSPGPANEQYV.

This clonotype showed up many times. The CDR3 spells CASRRLAGPAYNEQFF. For the CDR3, the DNA is TGTGCCAGCAGAAGACTAGCGGGTCCTGCCTACAATGAGCAGTTCTTC. This rearrangement joins TRBV11-2 to TRBJ2-1, with 10 bases lining up with TRBD2. The CDR3 covers 16 residues. Germline loops: CDR1 SGHAT, CDR2 FQNNGV. The V and J ends lost 6 bases and 2 bases, in that order; junction bases with no gene match: 7.

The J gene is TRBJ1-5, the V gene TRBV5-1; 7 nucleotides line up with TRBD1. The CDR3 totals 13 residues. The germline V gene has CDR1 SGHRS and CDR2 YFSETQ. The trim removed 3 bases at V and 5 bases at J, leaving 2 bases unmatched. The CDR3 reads CASSWGTDQPQHF. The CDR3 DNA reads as TGCGCCAGCAGCTGGGGGACAGATCAGCCCCAGCATTTT.

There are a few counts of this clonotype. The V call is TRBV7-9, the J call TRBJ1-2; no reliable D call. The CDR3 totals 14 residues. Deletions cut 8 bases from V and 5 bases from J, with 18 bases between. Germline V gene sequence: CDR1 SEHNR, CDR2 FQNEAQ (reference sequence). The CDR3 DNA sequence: TGTGCCAGCGGACCCCGGCAGAATATATATGGCTACACCTTC. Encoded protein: CASGPRQNIYGYTF.

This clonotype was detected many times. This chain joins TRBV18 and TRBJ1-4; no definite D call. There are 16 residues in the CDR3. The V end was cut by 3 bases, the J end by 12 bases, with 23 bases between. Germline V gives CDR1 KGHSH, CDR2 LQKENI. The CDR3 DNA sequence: TGTGCCAGCTCACCTCAAAGGATAGAAAACAAGGGAGAACTGTTTTTT. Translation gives CASSPQRIENKGELFF.

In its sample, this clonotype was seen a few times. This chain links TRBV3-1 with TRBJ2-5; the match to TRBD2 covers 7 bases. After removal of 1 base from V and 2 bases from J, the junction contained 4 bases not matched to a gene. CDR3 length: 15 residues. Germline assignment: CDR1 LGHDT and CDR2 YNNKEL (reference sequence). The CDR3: CASSQALGGQETQYF. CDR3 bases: TGTGCCAGCAGCCAAGCTCTGGGGGGGCAAGAGACCCAGTACTTC.